Shown below are 22 T cell receptor beta chains from a single sample sequenced in a study of a mutant IDH1 vaccine in newly diagnosed glioma. Time point specified: week 11, during vaccination. All doses held 300 ug of mutant IDH1 20-mer peptide, with topical imiquimod. Assay: immunoSEQ multiplex PCR; the TCRdb copy retains only in-frame clones and omits some. The table shows tens of thousands of clones, with just under 80% occurring only once. The antigens of these receptors remain unknown. The source was PBMCs, collected from a glioma patient whose treatment included an IDH1 peptide vaccine. These receptors were obtained from a man aged 30 to 39 with glioma.

The J gene is TRBJ1-1, the V gene TRBV6-4; D is possibly TRBD1 (5 bases). The CDR3 runs 14 residues. Germline V CDR1 and CDR2: MRHNA, SNTAGT. Trimming removed 2 bases at V and 8 bases at J, with 15 bases between. This CDR3 is CASSDGTYGGEAFF. CDR3 in DNA: TGTGCCAGCAGTGACGGGACTTATGGGGGGGAAGCTTTCTTT.

The chain combines TRBV30 with TRBJ1-1; a weak D match, TRBD1 (5 bases). The V and J ends lost 4 bases and 0 bases respectively, with 9 bases between them. The CDR3 runs 13 residues. Germline V CDR1 and CDR2: GTSNPN, SVGIG (reference sequence). Here the CDR3 DNA reads TGTGCCTGGACCGGACACATGAACACTGAAGCTTTCTTT. This translates into CAWTGHMNTEAFF.

V usage is TRBV29-1 and J usage is TRBJ1-1; D unclear. CDR1 and CDR2 (germline): SQVTM, ANQGSEA. V dropped 1 base and J dropped 4 bases, with 10 bases sitting between them. The CDR3 totals 13 residues. CDR3 region: CSVEAGPSTEAFF. The CDR3 DNA sequence: TGCAGCGTTGAAGCAGGTCCTAGCACTGAAGCTTTCTTT.

The rearrangement joins TRBV29-1 to TRBJ1-2, with D perhaps matching TRBD1 (5 bases). The CDR3 has 11 residues. Deletions cut 5 bases from V and 8 bases from J, with 12 bases between. Germline assignment: CDR1 SQVTM and CDR2 ANQGSEA. The chain's CDR3 is CSVYGGTGYTF. The CDR3, as DNA: TGCAGCGTTTACGGGGGTACGGGCTACACCTTC.

This chain joins TRBV27 and TRBJ2-2, with 8 bases identical to TRBD2. J was trimmed by 1 base and V by 6 bases; bases with no gene match: 7. The germline V gene has CDR1 MNHEY and CDR2 SMNVEV (reference sequence). The CDR3 is 16 amino acids. The CDR3 bases are TGTGCCAGCAGAAAACCGGGACTAGTGAACACCGGGGAGCTGTTTTTT. Translating it yields CASRKPGLVNTGELFF.

The V call is TRBV4-1, the J call TRBJ2-5, with D perhaps being TRBD1 or TRBD2 (6 bases each). The CDR3 contains 15 residues. Trimming stripped 1 base from V and 2 bases from J, with 11 bases between. The V gene's germline CDR1 is MGHRA and CDR2 YSYEKL. CDR3 nucleotide sequence: TGCGCCAGCAGCCAAGTGGGGGGCAGGCAAGAGACCCAGTACTTC. Translating gives CASSQVGGRQETQYF.

The chain carries TRBV29-1 and TRBJ1-4, with D unclear. The V gene's germline CDR1 is SQVTM and CDR2 ANQGSEA. Trimming cost V 7 bases and J 0 bases, with 9 bases left between them. The CDR3 loop spans 13 amino acids. The CDR3 sequence: CSAQPATNEKLFF. DNA of the CDR3: TGCAGCGCTCAGCCAGCAACTAATGAAAAACTGTTTTTT.

This clone was seen a few times. The chain recombines TRBV5-6 with TRBJ1-1; TRBD1 matches at 10 bases. Unmatched junction bases numbered 1, after V lost 4 bases and J lost 1 base. Germline CDR1 SGHDT, CDR2 YYEEEE. The CDR3 spans 14 residues. The CDR3 DNA sequence: TGTGCCAGCAGCGGGGACAGGGGGAACACTGAAGCTTTCTTT. Encoded protein: CASSGDRGNTEAFF. Together with reference TRBV5-6 and TRBJ1-1, the CDR3 gives the full variable domain: DAGVTQSPTHLIKTRGQQVTLRCSPKSGHDTVSWYQQALGQGPQFIFQYYEEEERQRGNFPDRFSGHQFPNYSSELNVNALLLGDSALYLCASSGDRGNTEAFFGQGTRLTVV.

The V gene is TRBV6-6, the J gene TRBJ1-1; weak D call: TRBD1 (6 bases). Trimming stripped 2 bases from V and 0 bases from J, with 10 bases between. The germline gives CDR1 MNHNY, CDR2 SVGAGI (reference sequence). The CDR3 runs to 15 residues. The CDR3 bases are TGTGCCAGCAGTTACACAGGGCCTCTGAACACTGAAGCTTTCTTT. Translation: CASSYTGPLNTEAFF.

This chain links TRBV18 with TRBJ1-5; D is uncertain. Trimming removed 3 bases from V and 5 bases from J, with 8 bases in between. This CDR3 region has 13 residues. CDR1 is KGHSH, CDR2 LQKENI, per germline. CDR3 residues: CASSPDRDQPQHF. Here the CDR3 DNA reads TGTGCCAGCTCACCCGATCGGGATCAGCCCCAGCATTTT.

This chain joins TRBV7-9 and TRBJ1-2, with TRBD1 matching over 7 bases. Germline V CDR1 and CDR2: SEHNR, FQNEAQ (reference sequence). J lost 4 bases, V lost 5 bases, and 4 bases had no gene match. The CDR3 consists of 13 residues. The CDR3 coding sequence is TGTGCCAGCAGCCTGGACAGGTTCTATGGCTACACCTTC. It yields the protein CASSLDRFYGYTF.

V is TRBV6-6 and J is TRBJ2-2; D possibly corresponds to TRBD2 (6 bases). Trimming left V 2 bases short and J 7 bases short, with 17 bases between. CDR1 and CDR2 (germline): MNHNY, SVGAGI (reference sequence). This CDR3 region has 16 residues. The CDR3 DNA follows: TGTGCCAGCAGTTACACCACCACGGGACTTCGCGGGGAGCTGTTTTTT. Residues: CASSYTTTGLRGELFF.

The rearrangement links TRBV28 to TRBJ2-7; D is undetermined. The CDR3 has 13 residues. Deletions cut 3 bases from V and 4 bases from J, with 10 bases between. CDR1 and CDR2 from the germline V gene are MDHEN and SYDVKM. CDR3 coding DNA: TGTGCCAGCAGTTTCCGATCCCGTTACGAGCAGTACTTC. As protein: CASSFRSRYEQYF.

The chain carries TRBV15 and TRBJ1-3, with a weak D call TRBD1 (5 bases). V lost 5 bases, J lost 0 bases, and 11 bases lay in between. This CDR3 contains 15 residues. The germline gives CDR1 LNHNV, CDR2 YYDKDF (reference sequence). The DNA of the CDR3 is TGTGCCACCAGCCCCCCCGGGGCCTCTGGAAACACCATATATTTT. Its translation: CATSPPGASGNTIYF.

This clone came up a few times. This chain uses TRBV9 with TRBJ1-1, with D unresolved. Trimming took 0 bases from V and 7 from J, leaving 10 bases between them. The CDR3 is 13 amino acids. Germline-derived CDR1 and CDR2 are SGDLS and YYNGEE. In DNA form, the CDR3 reads TGTGCCAGCAGCGTAGGGGCAGACCGTGAAGCTTTCTTT. This translates into CASSVGADREAFF.

This chain links TRBV6-6 with TRBJ1-1; D ambiguous. CDR1 and CDR2 from the germline V gene are MNHNY and SVGAGI (reference sequence). This CDR3 has 14 amino acids. Trimming removed 2 bases at V and 3 bases at J, with 10 bases between. As DNA, the CDR3 is TGTGCCAGCAGTTACCAGCGAGGAGACACTGAAGCTTTCTTT. This sequence encodes CASSYQRGDTEAFF.

This chain uses TRBV6-1 with TRBJ2-1, with 8 bases identical to TRBD2. The junction had 5 bases not matched to a gene; V was cut back by 1 base and J by 6 bases. In germline, CDR1 is MNHNS, CDR2 SASEGT. The CDR3 has 15 residues. The CDR3 is CASSEGGLAINEQFF. The CDR3 DNA is TGTGCCAGCAGTGAAGGTGGACTAGCCATCAATGAGCAGTTCTTC.

In this sample, this clone turned up once. This sequence joins TRBV5-4 and TRBJ2-2, with 10 bases lining up with TRBD2. V was clipped by 4 bases and J by 7 bases; unmatched bases: 10. The CDR3 has 16 residues. Per the germline V gene, CDR1 is SGHNT and CDR2 is YYREEE (reference sequence). CDR3 region: CASSEGAGGPFGELFF. The CDR3 region has the DNA TGTGCCAGCAGCGAGGGAGCGGGGGGGCCGTTCGGGGAGCTGTTTTTT.

The chain combines TRBV18 with TRBJ2-7; 7 nucleotides agree with TRBD2. Losses at the gene ends were 3 bases for V and 2 bases for J; bases not matched to a gene: 13. The germline CDR1 and CDR2 sequences are KGHSH and LQKENI. This CDR3 is built from 17 residues. For the CDR3, the DNA is TGTGCCAGCTCACCCAAGCTAGGGAGGGCCTCTACCTACGAGCAGTACTTC. Protein: CASSPKLGRASTYEQYF.

This clone has more than one count but fewer than ten. This chain connects TRBV27 to TRBJ1-1; 8 bases align to TRBD1. This CDR3 is built from 14 residues. Germline CDR1 and CDR2: MNHEY and SMNVEV (reference sequence). The V and J ends lost 3 bases and 6 bases, in that order; junction bases with no gene match: 6. This CDR3 reads CASSFPGQGAEAFF. The CDR3 bases are TGTGCCAGCAGTTTCCCAGGACAGGGAGCTGAAGCTTTCTTT.

This clone showed up just once. V and J are TRBV19 and TRBJ1-1, with D maybe TRBD1 (5 bases). The CDR3 runs to 14 residues. The ends were cut back, 6 bases at V and 4 bases at J, with 15 bases in the middle. Germline-derived CDR1 and CDR2 are LNHDA and SQIVND (reference sequence). CDR3 amino acids: CASRYVPGGTEAFF. CDR3 sequence (DNA): TGTGCCAGTAGGTACGTACCCGGGGGCACTGAAGCTTTCTTT.

This rearrangement joins TRBV4-1 to TRBJ2-5; 8 bases fit TRBD1. CDR1 and CDR2 (germline): MGHRA, YSYEKL. Trimming cost V 1 base and J 2 bases; bases outside gene matches: 9. The CDR3 loop spans 17 amino acids. The CDR3 bases are TGCGCCAGCAGCCAAGTCCCGAACAGGGGGAGTCAAGAGACCCAGTACTTC. Its translation is CASSQVPNRGSQETQYF.